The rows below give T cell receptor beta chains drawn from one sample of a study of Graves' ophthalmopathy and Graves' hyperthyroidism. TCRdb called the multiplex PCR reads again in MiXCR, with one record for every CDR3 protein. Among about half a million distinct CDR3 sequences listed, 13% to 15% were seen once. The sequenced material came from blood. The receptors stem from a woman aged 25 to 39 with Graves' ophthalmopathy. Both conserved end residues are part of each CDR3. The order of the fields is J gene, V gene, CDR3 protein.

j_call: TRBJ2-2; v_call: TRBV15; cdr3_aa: CATSSGDRVAGELFF
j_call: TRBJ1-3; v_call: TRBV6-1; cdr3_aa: CASRTGISGNTIYF
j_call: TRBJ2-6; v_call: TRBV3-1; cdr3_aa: CASSHGGGQPGANVLTF
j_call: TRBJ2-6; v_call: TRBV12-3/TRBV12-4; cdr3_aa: CASSRDGSGANVLTF
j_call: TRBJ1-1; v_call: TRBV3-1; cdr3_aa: CASSQDPRGNTEAFF
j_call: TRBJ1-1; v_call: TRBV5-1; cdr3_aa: CASSSAAINTEAFF
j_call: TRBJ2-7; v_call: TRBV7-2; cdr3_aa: CASSFGLADYEQYF
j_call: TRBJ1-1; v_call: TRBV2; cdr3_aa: CACTGTGAFF
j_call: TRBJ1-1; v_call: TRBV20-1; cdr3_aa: CSANPPGNTEAFF
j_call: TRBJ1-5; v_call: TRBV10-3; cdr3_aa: CAISVGGSNQPQHF
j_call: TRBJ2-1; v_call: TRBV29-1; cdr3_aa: CSGAGTSGRSYNEQFF
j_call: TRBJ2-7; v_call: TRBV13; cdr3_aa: CASSSDRVGSYEQYF
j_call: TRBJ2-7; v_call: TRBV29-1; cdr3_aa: CSVGGWALTSGGFYEQYF
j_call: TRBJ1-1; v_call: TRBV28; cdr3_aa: CASIQRDTEAFF
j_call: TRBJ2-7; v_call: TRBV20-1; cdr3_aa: CSARETSGFYEQYF
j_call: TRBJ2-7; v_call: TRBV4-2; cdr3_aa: CASSPRLAWSPTYEQYF
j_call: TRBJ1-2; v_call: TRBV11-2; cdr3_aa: CASSPGATAPSNYGYTF
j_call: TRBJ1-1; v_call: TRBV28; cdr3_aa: CASSSDGTTNTEAFF
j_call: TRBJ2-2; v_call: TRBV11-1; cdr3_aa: CASSTSTGGAYTGELFF
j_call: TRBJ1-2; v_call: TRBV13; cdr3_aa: CASSLVQVVDGYTF
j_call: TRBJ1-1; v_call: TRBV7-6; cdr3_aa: CASSLVGWPEAFF
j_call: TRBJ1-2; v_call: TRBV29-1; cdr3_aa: CSVEGQVPKIYGYTF
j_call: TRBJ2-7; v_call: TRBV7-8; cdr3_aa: CASSLVIGRRSYEQYF
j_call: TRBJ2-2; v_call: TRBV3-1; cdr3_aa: CASSQGTTGELFF
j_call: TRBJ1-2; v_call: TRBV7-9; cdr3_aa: CASSFQDPNYGYTF
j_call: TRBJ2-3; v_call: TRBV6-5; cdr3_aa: CASSYSHTDTQYF
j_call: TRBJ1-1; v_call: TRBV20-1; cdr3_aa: CSAPDRGEAFF
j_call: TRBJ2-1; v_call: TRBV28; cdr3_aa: CASRTRWGVNNEQFF
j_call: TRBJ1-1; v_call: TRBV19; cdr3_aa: CASSTSQGIEAFF
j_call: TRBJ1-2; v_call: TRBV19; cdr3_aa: CASSPPGQGAGYTF
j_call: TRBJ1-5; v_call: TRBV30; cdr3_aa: CAWSGGTNQPQHF
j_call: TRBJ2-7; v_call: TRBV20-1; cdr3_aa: CSASALAGHSSYEQYF
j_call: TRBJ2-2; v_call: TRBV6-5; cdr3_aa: CASSYGIPSPGELFF
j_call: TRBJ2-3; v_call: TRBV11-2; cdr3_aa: CASSPPLGLDTQYF
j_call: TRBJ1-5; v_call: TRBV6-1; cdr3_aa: CASSERGSPYSNQPQHF
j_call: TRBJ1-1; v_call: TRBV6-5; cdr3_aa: CASRVSDEAFF
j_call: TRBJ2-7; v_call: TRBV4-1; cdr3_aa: CASSLSSGNNYEQYF
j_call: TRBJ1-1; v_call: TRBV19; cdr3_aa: CASSPGTGFRAFF
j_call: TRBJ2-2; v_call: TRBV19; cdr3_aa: CASTNTGELFF
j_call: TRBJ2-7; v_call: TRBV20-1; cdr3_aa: CSAIGTANPYEQYF
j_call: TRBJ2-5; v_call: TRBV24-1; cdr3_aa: CATSDLDRGETQYF
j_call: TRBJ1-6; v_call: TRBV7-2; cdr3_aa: CASSLKTGGAGSPLHF
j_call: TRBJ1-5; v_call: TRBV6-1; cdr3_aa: CASSPPNQPQHF